This record looks at one TCR beta chain sequence and its context. These data originate in a study of blood T cell repertoires in COVID-19. Across the study: The United States, Italy and Spain provided the acute and convalescent COVID-19 samples. PBMCs, B-cell-depleted T cells, or T cells provided the cDNA or gDNA that made up the material.

Germline V CDR1 and CDR2: MDHEN, SYDVKM. V dropped 5 bases and J dropped 1 base, with 17 bases sitting between them. This CDR3 contains 17 residues. As handled by the study authors: Nucleated cell number was recorded as an estimate derived from reference gene primer amplification. TCRdb's table, derived via immunoSEQ multiplex PCR, lists solely in-frame clones and lacks some. D and trimming were read from the DNA, whereas the V and J calls and clone size are those reported in that table. The table shows 60,000 or so clones, with 82% occurring only once. This rearrangement joins TRBV28 to TRBJ1-4, with no clear D. The specimen sequenced was peripheral blood. The clonotype originates from a man aged 60 to 69 with acute or convalescent COVID-19. CDR3 loop: CASSPGEEGRTNEKLFF. The CDR3 nucleotides are TGTGCCAGCAGTCCGGGTGAGGAGGGTAGAACTAATGAAAAACTGTTTTTT. Drawing the rest from reference TRBV28 and TRBJ1-4, the complete variable domain is DVKVTQSSRYLVKRTGEKVFLECVQDMDHENMFWYRQDPGLGLRLIYFSYDVKMKEKGDIPEGYSVSREKKERFSLILESASTNQTSMYLCASSPGEEGRTNEKLFFGSGTQLSVL.